The 7 T cell receptor beta chains below all came from one sample that was sequenced in a study of OX40 agonist ivuxolimab in advanced cancers. Using immunoSEQ multiplex PCR, the repertoire was profiled, and TCRdb retains in-frame clones only, with some absent. The table lists about 21,000 clones, 82% of them singletons. The material was CD4+ or CD8+ T cells sorted from blood, obtained in a trial of the OX40 agonist ivuxolimab. Receptor source: an adult with an advanced solid tumor such as melanoma, head and neck, liver or kidney cancer.

This clone was detected only a few times. This CDR3 is CASRERLAGFTTRGTDTQYF. The DNA for the CDR3 is TGTGCCAGCAGGGAGCGTCTAGCGGGGTTCACCACCCGGGGCACAGATACGCAGTATTTT. The chain uses TRBV27 and TRBJ2-3; 9 nucleotides match TRBD2. V lost 6 bases and J lost 1; bases outside the gene matches: 20. This CDR3 has 20 residues. Germline-derived CDR1 and CDR2 are MNHEY and SMNVEV (reference sequence).

The chain recombines TRBV19 with TRBJ2-3; TRBD2 aligns across 7 bases. The CDR3 consists of 15 residues. The trim removed 4 bases at V and 1 base at J, leaving 5 bases unmatched. CDR1 LNHDA and CDR2 SQIVND come from the germline V gene (reference sequence). The CDR3 loop reads CASSNGAGGTDTQYF. CDR3 DNA: TGTGCCAGTAGTAATGGGGCGGGGGGCACAGATACGCAGTATTTT.

This clone is labeled as medium-sized. The gene calls are TRBV7-2 and TRBJ1-2; D ambiguous. Germline V gene sequence: CDR1 SGHTA, CDR2 FQGNSA. Trimming took off 3 bases at V and 0 bases at J, with 8 bases between the two ends. The CDR3 contains 14 residues. The CDR3 loop is CASSFNRANYGYTF. The CDR3 nucleotides are TGTGCCAGCAGCTTCAACAGAGCTAACTATGGCTACACCTTC.

V usage is TRBV2 and J usage is TRBJ2-7; 12 bases line up with TRBD1. After removal of 7 bases from V and 6 bases from J, the junction contained 10 bases not matched to a gene. The V gene's germline CDR1 is SNHLY and CDR2 FYNNEI. CDR3 length: 15 amino acids. The CDR3 protein is CASTPGQGAVVEQYF. CDR3 sequence (DNA): TGTGCCAGCACTCCGGGACAGGGGGCGGTAGTCGAGCAGTACTTC.

The chain couples TRBV6-1 to TRBJ1-5; D is ambiguous. With 5 bases removed from V and 0 bases from J, the gap between germline ends came to 5 bases. CDR1 is MNHNS, CDR2 SASEGT, per germline. The CDR3 runs 13 residues. The CDR3 bases are TGTGCCAGCAGTTCCCATAGCAATCAGCCCCAGCATTTT. Protein sequence: CASSSHSNQPQHF.

A word on this clone: At one end the junction does not follow the germline gene, possibly because of a read error. This chain uses TRBV10-3 with TRBJ2-3, with 12 bases aligning to TRBD2. The CDR3 totals 12 residues. Germline values: CDR1 ENHRY, CDR2 SYGVKD. CDR3 DNA: TGTGCCATCAGCGCATCTAGCGGGGGGGCTGAATTT. Translating it yields CAISASSGGAEF.

CDR3 DNA sequence: TGTGCCAGCAGTTACCGACAGGGTTTTAACACCGGGGAGCTGTTTTTT. This translates into CASSYRQGFNTGELFF. The rearrangement joins TRBV6-6 to TRBJ2-2; 7 bases match TRBD1. Trimming took 2 bases from V and 2 from J; bases not matched to a gene: 5. The CDR3 consists of 16 residues. Germline-derived CDR1 and CDR2 are MNHNY and SVGAGI (reference sequence).